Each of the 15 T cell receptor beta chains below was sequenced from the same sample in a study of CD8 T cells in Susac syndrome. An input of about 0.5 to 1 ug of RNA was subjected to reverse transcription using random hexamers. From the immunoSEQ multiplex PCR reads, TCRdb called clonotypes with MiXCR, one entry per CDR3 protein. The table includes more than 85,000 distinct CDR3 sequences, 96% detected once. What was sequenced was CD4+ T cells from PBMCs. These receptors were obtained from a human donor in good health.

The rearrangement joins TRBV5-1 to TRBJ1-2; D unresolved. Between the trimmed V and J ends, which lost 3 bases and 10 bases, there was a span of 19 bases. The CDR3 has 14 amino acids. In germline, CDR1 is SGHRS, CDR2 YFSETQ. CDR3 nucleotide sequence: TGCGCCAGCAGCTCGGGTCCTACGCCCCGAGTCTACACCTTC. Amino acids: CASSSGPTPRVYTF.

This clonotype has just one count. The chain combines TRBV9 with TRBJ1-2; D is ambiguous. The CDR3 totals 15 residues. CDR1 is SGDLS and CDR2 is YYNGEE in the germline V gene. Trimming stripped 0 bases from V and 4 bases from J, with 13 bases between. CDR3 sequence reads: CASSVEGGGGYGYTF. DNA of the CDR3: TGTGCCAGCAGCGTAGAAGGTGGCGGAGGCTATGGCTACACCTTC.

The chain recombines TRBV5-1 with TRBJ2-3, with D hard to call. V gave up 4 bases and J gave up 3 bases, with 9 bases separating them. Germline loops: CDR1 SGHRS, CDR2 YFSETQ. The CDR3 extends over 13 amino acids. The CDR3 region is CASSPGETDTQYF. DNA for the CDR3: TGCGCCAGCAGCCCCGGAGAGACAGATACGCAGTATTTT.

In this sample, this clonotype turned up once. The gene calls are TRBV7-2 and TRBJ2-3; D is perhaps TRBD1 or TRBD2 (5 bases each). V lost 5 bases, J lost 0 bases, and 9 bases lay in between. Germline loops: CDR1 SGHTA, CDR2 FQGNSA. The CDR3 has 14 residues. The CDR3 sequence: CASSRRDSTDTQYF. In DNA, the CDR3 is TGTGCCAGCAGCCGCCGGGACAGCACAGATACGCAGTATTTT.

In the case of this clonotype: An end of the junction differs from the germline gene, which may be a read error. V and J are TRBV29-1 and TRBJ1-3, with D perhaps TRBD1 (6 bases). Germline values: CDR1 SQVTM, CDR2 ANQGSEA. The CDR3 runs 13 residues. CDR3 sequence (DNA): TGCAGCGTTAAAGACAGGCCTGGAAACACCATATATTTT. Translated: CSVKDRPGNTIYF.

The CDR3 loop reads CAWSSGLAGSSGANVLTF. CDR3 DNA sequence: TGTGCCTGGAGTTCGGGACTAGCGGGGAGCTCTGGGGCCAACGTCCTGACTTTC. The chain combines TRBV30 with TRBJ2-6, with 13 bases aligning to TRBD2. CDR3 size: 18 residues. Germline CDR1 and CDR2: GTSNPN and SVGIG (reference sequence). The V gene end was trimmed by 2 bases and the J gene end by 0 bases; junction bases not matched to a gene: 4.

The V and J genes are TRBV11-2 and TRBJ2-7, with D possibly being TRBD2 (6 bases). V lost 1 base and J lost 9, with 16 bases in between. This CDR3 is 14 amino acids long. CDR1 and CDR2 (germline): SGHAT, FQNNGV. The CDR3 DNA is TGTGCCAGCAGCTTAGGCGGGGTAGTTCGGTGGCAGTACTTC. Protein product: CASSLGGVVRWQYF. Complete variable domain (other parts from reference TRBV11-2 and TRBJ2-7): EAGVAQSPRYKIIEKRQSVAFWCNPISGHATLYWYQQILGQGPKLLIQFQNNGVVDDSQLPKDRFSAERLKGVDSTLKIQPAKLEDSAVYLCASSLGGVVRWQYFGPGTRLTVT.

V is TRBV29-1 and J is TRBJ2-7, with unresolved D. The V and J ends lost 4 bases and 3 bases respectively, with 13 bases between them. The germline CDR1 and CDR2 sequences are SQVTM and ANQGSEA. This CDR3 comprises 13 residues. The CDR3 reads CSVVEAAGYEQYF. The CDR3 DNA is TGCAGCGTTGTTGAGGCCGCTGGCTACGAGCAGTACTTC.

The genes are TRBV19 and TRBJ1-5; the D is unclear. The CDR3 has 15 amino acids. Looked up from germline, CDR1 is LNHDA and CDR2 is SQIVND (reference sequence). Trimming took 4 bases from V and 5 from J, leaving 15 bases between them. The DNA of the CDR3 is TGTGCCAGTAGTAAATTTCAGGTGTTGGATCAGCCCCAGCATTTT. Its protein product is CASSKFQVLDQPQHF.

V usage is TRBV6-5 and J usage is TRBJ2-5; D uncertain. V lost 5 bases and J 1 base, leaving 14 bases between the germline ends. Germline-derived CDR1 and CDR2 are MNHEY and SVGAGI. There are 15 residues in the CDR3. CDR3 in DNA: TGTGCCAGCAGTCCCCTTGGGGTTAGCCAAGAGACCCAGTACTTC. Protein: CASSPLGVSQETQYF.

CDR3 nucleotides: TGTGCCAGCAGTTCTGGACAGCACACCGGGGAGCTGTTTTTT. As protein: CASSSGQHTGELFF. The chain recombines TRBV27 with TRBJ2-2, with D perhaps TRBD1 (6 bases). Per germline, CDR1 MNHEY and CDR2 SMNVEV (reference sequence). V was shortened by 4 bases and J by 3 bases, with 9 bases between the two germline ends. The CDR3 totals 14 residues.

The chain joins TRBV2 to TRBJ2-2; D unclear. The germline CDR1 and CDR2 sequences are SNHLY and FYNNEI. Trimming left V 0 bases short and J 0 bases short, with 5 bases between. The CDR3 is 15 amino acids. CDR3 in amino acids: CASSEAIANTGELFF. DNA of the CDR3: TGTGCCAGCAGTGAAGCGATAGCGAACACCGGGGAGCTGTTTTTT.

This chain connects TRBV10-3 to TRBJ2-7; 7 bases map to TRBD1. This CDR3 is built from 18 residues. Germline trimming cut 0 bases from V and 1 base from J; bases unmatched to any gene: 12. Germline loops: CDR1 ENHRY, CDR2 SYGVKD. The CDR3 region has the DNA TGTGCCATCAGTGAGTCGACTCGGACAGGCCCTCTGTCCTACGAGCAGTACTTC. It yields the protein CAISESTRTGPLSYEQYF.

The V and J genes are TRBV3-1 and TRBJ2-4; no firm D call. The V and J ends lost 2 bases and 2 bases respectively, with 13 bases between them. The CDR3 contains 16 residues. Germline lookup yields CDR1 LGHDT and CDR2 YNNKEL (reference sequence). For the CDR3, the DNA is TGTGCCAGCAGCCAAACCAGTCTCCTCACCAAAAACATTCAGTACTTC. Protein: CASSQTSLLTKNIQYF.

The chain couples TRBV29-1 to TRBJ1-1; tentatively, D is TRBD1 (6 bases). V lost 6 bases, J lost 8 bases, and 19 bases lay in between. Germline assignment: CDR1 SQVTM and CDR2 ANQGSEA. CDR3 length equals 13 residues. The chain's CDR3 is CSVGTLVGGEAFF. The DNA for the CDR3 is TGCAGCGTGGGGACTCTGGTCGGGGGCGAAGCTTTCTTT. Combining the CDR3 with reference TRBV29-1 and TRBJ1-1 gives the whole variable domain SAVISQKPSRDICQRGTSLTIQCQVDSQVTMMFWYRQQPGQSLTLIATANQGSEATYESGFVIDKFPISRPNLTFSTLTVSNMSPEDSSIYLCSVGTLVGGEAFFGQGTRLTVV.